These 18 T cell receptor beta chains were sequenced from one sample in a study of shared clonotypes between healthy human individuals. Profiling relied on immunoSEQ multiplex PCR, and the TCRdb table lists in-frame clones only, not all of them. The sample lists 2 million to 3 million clones; just over 90% were seen once. Material: naive CD4+ T cells sorted from blood. Subset: CD45RA+ positively selected. These receptors were collected from a man in his late teens or twenties in good health.

The chain is built from TRBV7-3 and TRBJ1-2; D call uncertain. Trimming stripped 5 bases from V and 5 bases from J, with 27 bases between. This CDR3 spans 18 amino acids. Germline CDR1 reads SGHTA; CDR2 reads FQGTGA. The CDR3 sequence is CASSPRFRTTLVRYGYTF. The CDR3 nucleotides read TGTGCCAGCAGCCCTCGATTTCGGACCACGCTTGTTAGGTATGGCTACACCTTC.

The V and J genes are TRBV5-1 and TRBJ1-2; the D gene is possibly TRBD1 (5 bases). V was clipped by 5 bases and J by 1 base, with 21 bases between them. The CDR3 contains 17 residues. Germline assignment: CDR1 SGHRS and CDR2 YFSETQ. The CDR3 reads CASSSYGTLGGNYGYTF. The DNA for the CDR3 is TGCGCCAGCAGTTCCTATGGGACCCTCGGAGGTAACTATGGCTACACCTTC. Together with reference TRBV5-1 and TRBJ1-2, the CDR3 gives the full variable domain: KAGVTQTPRYLIKTRGQQVTLSCSPISGHRSVSWYQQTPGQGLQFLFEYFSETQRNKGNFPGRFSGRQFSNSRSEMNVSTLELGDSALYLCASSSYGTLGGNYGYTFGSGTRLTVV.

This clone was seen just once. The rearrangement links TRBV19 to TRBJ2-7; D remains unclear. From germline, CDR1 is LNHDA and CDR2 SQIVND (reference sequence). This CDR3 contains 12 residues. V lost 4 bases and J 10 bases, leaving 14 bases between the germline ends. The CDR3 loop is CASSTRPEYQYF. The CDR3 DNA sequence: TGTGCCAGTAGTACTCGACCAGAGTATCAGTACTTC.

The genes are TRBV5-4 and TRBJ2-3, with D perhaps given as TRBD1 or TRBD2 (5 bases each). The V end was cut by 0 bases, the J end by 1 base, with 12 bases between. In germline, CDR1 is SGHNT, CDR2 YYREEE (reference sequence). CDR3 size: 16 residues. CDR3 sequence: CASSLVPGAGTDTQYF. Written as DNA, the CDR3 is TGTGCCAGCAGCTTGGTTCCCGGGGCTGGCACAGATACGCAGTATTTT.

This chain connects TRBV18 to TRBJ2-7, with D possibly being TRBD2 (5 bases). Trimming took off 4 bases at V and 5 bases at J, with 12 bases between the two ends. Germline V lookup: CDR1 KGHSH, CDR2 LQKENI. The length of the CDR3 is 13 residues. CDR3 residues: CASSRTGIHEQYF. CDR3 coding DNA: TGTGCCAGCTCACGTACCGGGATCCACGAGCAGTACTTC.

The chain couples TRBV30 to TRBJ1-6; TRBD1 is a possible D gene (5 bases). The V gene's germline CDR1 is GTSNPN and CDR2 SVGIG (reference sequence). CDR3 length equals 14 residues. Trimming stripped 2 bases from V and 10 bases from J, with 15 bases between. CDR3 amino acids: CAWSPGKGESPLHF. The CDR3, as DNA: TGTGCCTGGAGTCCAGGGAAGGGTGAGTCACCCCTCCACTTT.

This sequence joins TRBV30 and TRBJ2-3; D possibly uses TRBD1 or TRBD2 (5 bases each). Germline CDR1 GTSNPN, CDR2 SVGIG (reference sequence). Trimming took 0 bases from V and 5 from J, leaving 18 bases between them. The length of the CDR3 is 16 residues. In nucleotides, the CDR3 is TGTGCCTGGAGTGTGGGGCGGGCTAGCCCCAGAGATACGCAGTATTTT. Translation: CAWSVGRASPRDTQYF.

Notes on this clone: Additional DNA sequences in this sample encode the identical CDR3. The CDR3 region is CASSLLNTGELFF. CDR3 in DNA: TGTGCCAGCAGCTTGCTTAACACCGGGGAGCTGTTTTTT. The chain links TRBV5-4 to TRBJ2-2, with D hard to call. The germline V and J ends were trimmed by 1 base and 2 bases, with 3 bases remaining between them. CDR3 size: 13 residues. Germline assignment: CDR1 SGHNT and CDR2 YYREEE (reference sequence). The entire variable domain, with the rest obtained from reference TRBV5-4 and TRBJ2-2, is as follows: ETGVTQSPTHLIKTRGQQVTLRCSSQSGHNTVSWYQQALGQGPQFIFQYYREEENGRGNFPPRFSGLQFPNYSSELNVNALELDDSALYLCASSLLNTGELFFGEGSRLTVL.

The chain combines TRBV6-1 with TRBJ1-1; D not resolved. The CDR3 is 16 amino acids. Trimming stripped 2 bases from V and 0 bases from J, with 13 bases between. Germline-derived CDR1 and CDR2 are MNHNS and SASEGT. CDR3 residues: CASSEQLQLMNTEAFF. CDR3 bases: TGTGCCAGCAGTGAACAGCTTCAACTCATGAACACTGAAGCTTTCTTT.

CDR3 nucleotides: TGTGCCTGGAGTCTTACGACAGGGGGGAGAACAGATACGCAGTATTTT. Translation gives CAWSLTTGGRTDTQYF. This rearrangement joins TRBV30 to TRBJ2-3; 9 bases match TRBD1. Trimming took 2 bases from V and 3 from J; bases not matched to a gene: 9. CDR3 length equals 16 residues. Germline CDR1 reads GTSNPN; CDR2 reads SVGIG (reference sequence).

The chain recombines TRBV7-2 with TRBJ2-1; 16 bases line up with TRBD2. Looked up from germline, CDR1 is SGHTA and CDR2 is FQGNSA. The junction had 5 bases not matched to a gene; V was cut back by 4 bases and J by 8 bases. The CDR3 sequence is 16 residues long. The CDR3, as DNA: TGTGCCAGCAGCTGGGGACTAGCGGGAGGGAGGGATGAGCAGTTCTTC. The encoded protein is CASSWGLAGGRDEQFF.

This clone was picked up one time. The chain links TRBV7-9 to TRBJ2-2, with D maybe TRBD1 (6 bases). The CDR3 contains 16 residues. In germline, CDR1 is SEHNR, CDR2 FQNEAQ (reference sequence). V was cut by 6 bases and J by 0 bases, with 14 bases left in between. CDR3 sequence: CASSTTGSANTGELFF. Here the CDR3 DNA reads TGTGCCAGCAGTACTACAGGGAGCGCGAACACCGGGGAGCTGTTTTTT.

J is TRBJ2-5 and V is TRBV30; TRBD1 might be the D (5 bases). The end of the DNA fits TRBJ2-7 better, so the J call may be wrong. The CDR3 has 13 amino acids. Germline V gene sequence: CDR1 GTSNPN, CDR2 SVGIG (reference sequence). The CDR3, as DNA: TGTGCCTGGAGTAAGGACAAAACCTACGAGCAGTACTTC. Translation gives CAWSKDKTYEQYF.

This rearrangement joins TRBV6-6 to TRBJ2-1; TRBD1 aligns across 9 bases. Per the germline V gene, CDR1 is MNHNY and CDR2 is SVGAGI (reference sequence). V trimming: 5 bases; J trimming: 7 bases; junction bases outside the gene matches: 9. The CDR3 is 15 amino acids. CDR3 amino acids: CASSPPGTGKNEQFF. Written as DNA, the CDR3 is TGTGCCAGCAGTCCCCCCGGGACAGGGAAGAATGAGCAGTTCTTC.

CDR3 coding DNA: TGTGCCAGCAGGCAGGGACTATCTTCCTACGAGCAGTACTTC. It translates to CASRQGLSSYEQYF. The V gene is TRBV7-2, the J gene TRBJ2-7; 7 bases are shared with TRBD2. Per the germline V gene, CDR1 is SGHTA and CDR2 is FQGNSA. V was pared by 6 bases and J by 1 base, with 6 bases of the junction left unmatched. The CDR3 has 14 amino acids. The full variable domain, its missing parts supplied by reference TRBV7-2 and TRBJ2-7, is GAGVSQSPSNKVTEKGKDVELRCDPISGHTALYWYRQSLGQGLEFLIYFQGNSAPDKSGLPSDRFSAERTGGSVSTLTIQRTQQEDSAVYLCASRQGLSSYEQYFGPGTRLTVT.

V usage is TRBV4-3 and J usage is TRBJ1-1; D remains ambiguous. CDR1 and CDR2 (germline): LGHNA, YSLEER. The germline V and J ends were trimmed by 0 bases and 2 bases, with 10 bases remaining between them. This CDR3 spans 15 amino acids. CDR3 nucleotides: TGCGCCAGCAGCCAAGATTACCCAGCTAACACTGAAGCTTTCTTT. This translates into CASSQDYPANTEAFF.

The chain carries TRBV2 and TRBJ2-1; D is uncertain. The CDR3 is 15 amino acids. Germline V gene lookup returns CDR1 SNHLY and CDR2 FYNNEI. V dropped 2 bases and J dropped 2 bases, with 10 bases sitting between them. CDR3 loop: CASSESKGPYNEQFF. CDR3 DNA sequence: TGTGCCAGCAGTGAATCCAAGGGCCCCTACAATGAGCAGTTCTTC.

The gene calls are TRBV6-5 and TRBJ1-1; the D gene is possibly TRBD1 (5 bases). Germline-derived CDR1 and CDR2 are MNHEY and SVGAGI. Trimming removed 6 bases from V and 5 bases from J, with 13 bases in between. The CDR3 covers 13 residues. The CDR3, as DNA: TGTGCCAGCAGGTCAAACAAGGGGACTGAAGCTTTCTTT. This sequence encodes CASRSNKGTEAFF.